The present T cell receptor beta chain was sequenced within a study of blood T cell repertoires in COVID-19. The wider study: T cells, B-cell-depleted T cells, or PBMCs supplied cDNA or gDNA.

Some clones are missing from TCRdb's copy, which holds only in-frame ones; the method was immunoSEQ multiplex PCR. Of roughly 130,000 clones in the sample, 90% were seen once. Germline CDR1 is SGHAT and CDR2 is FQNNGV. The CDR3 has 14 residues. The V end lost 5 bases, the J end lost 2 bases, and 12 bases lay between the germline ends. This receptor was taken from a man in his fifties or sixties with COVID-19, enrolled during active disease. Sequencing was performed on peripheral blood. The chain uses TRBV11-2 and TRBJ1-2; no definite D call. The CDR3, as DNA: TGTGCCAGCAGCCACCGGGGTGGGAACTATGGCTACACCTTC. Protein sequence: CASSHRGGNYGYTF.